The clone carrying this TCR beta chain was detected only a few times. Its target is unknown. TCRdb's copy holds only in-frame clones and misses some; the assay was immunoSEQ multiplex PCR. The sample lists fewer than 75,000 clones, about 87% occurring once. This sample was taken from a study of OX40 agonist ivuxolimab in advanced cancers. Study-wide context: Every 2 weeks, patients received ivuxolimab intravenously, dosed at 0.01 to 10 mg/kg. Dose-escalation patients' cancers were hepatocellular carcinoma, melanoma, renal cell or head and neck cancer.

Whole-study results and caveats: With doses of 0.1-3.0 mg/kg, partial responders showed among the lowest clonal expansion.

V was shortened by 11 bases and J by 8 bases, with 21 bases between the two germline ends. This CDR3 is 14 amino acids long. CDR1 is ENHRY, CDR2 SYGVKD, per germline. This receptor was taken from an adult with an advanced solid tumor such as melanoma, head and neck, liver or kidney cancer. The genes are TRBV10-3 and TRBJ1-4; no firm D call. The sample in question was CD4+ or CD8+ T cells sorted from blood, obtained in a trial of the OX40 agonist ivuxolimab. DNA of the CDR3: TGTGCCTCCGCACGGGAGTCTGGAAAGGAAAAACTGTTTTTT. Translating gives CASARESGKEKLFF.